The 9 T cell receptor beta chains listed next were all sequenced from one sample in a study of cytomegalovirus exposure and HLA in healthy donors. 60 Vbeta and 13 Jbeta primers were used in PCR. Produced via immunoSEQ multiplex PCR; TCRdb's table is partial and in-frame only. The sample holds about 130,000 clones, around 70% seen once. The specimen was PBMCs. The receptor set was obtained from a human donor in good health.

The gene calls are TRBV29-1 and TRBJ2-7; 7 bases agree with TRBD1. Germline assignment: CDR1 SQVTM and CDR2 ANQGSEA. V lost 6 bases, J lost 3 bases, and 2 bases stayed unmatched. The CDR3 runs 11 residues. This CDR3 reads CSVGDSYEQYF. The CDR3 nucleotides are TGCAGCGTGGGGGACAGCTACGAGCAGTACTTC.

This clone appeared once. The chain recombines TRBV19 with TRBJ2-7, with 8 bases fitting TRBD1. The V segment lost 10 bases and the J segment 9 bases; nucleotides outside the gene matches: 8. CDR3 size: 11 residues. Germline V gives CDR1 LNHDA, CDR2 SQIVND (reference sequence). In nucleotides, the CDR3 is TGTGCCACGGGCAGGGGGCGCGGGCAGTACTTC. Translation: CATGRGRGQYF.

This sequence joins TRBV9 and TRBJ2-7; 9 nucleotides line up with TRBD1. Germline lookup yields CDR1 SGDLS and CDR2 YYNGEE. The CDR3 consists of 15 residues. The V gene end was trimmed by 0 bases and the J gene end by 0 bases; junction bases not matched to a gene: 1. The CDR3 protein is CASSVETGGSYEQYF. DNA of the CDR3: TGTGCCAGCAGCGTAGAGACAGGGGGCTCCTACGAGCAGTACTTC.

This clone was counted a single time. CDR3 region: CASSPRWSGARVDTIYF. The CDR3 bases are TGTGCCAGCTCACCGCGGTGGTCAGGGGCTCGGGTTGACACCATATATTTT. The chain has TRBV18 and TRBJ1-3; a possible D gene is TRBD1 (6 bases). The CDR3 spans 17 residues. The V gene's germline CDR1 is KGHSH and CDR2 LQKENI. V lost 3 bases to trimming and J lost 8 bases, with 23 bases between them.

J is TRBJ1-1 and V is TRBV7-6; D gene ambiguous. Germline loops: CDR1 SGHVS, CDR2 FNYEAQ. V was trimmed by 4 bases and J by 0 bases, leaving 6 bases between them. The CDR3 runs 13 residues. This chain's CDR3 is CASSSRMNTEAFF. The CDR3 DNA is TGTGCCAGCAGCTCCCGTATGAACACTGAAGCTTTCTTT.

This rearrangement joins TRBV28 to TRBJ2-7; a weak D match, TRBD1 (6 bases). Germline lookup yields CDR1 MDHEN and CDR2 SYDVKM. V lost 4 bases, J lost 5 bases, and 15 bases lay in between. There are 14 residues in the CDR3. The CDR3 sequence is CASSYGPQGNEQYF. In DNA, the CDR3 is TGTGCCAGCAGTTACGGACCGCAGGGGAACGAGCAGTACTTC.

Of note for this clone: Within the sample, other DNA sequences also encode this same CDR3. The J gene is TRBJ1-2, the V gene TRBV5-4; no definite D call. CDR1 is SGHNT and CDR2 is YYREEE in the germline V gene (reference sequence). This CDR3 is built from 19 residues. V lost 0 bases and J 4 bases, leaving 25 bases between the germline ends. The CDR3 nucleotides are TGTGCCAGCAGCTTGGAGGGCGCGGGGAATGGACCCTCCCGCTATGGCTACACCTTC. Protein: CASSLEGAGNGPSRYGYTF. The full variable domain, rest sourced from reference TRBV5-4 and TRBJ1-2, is ETGVTQSPTHLIKTRGQQVTLRCSSQSGHNTVSWYQQALGQGPQFIFQYYREEENGRGNFPPRFSGLQFPNYSSELNVNALELDDSALYLCASSLEGAGNGPSRYGYTFGSGTRLTVV.

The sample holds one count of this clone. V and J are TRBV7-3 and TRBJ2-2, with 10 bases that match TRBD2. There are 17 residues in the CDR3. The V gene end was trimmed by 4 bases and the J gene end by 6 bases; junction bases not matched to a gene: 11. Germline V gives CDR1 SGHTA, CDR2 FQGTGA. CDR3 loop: CASSSRTPSGGAGELFF. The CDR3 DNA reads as TGTGCCAGCAGCTCGCGGACCCCTAGCGGGGGCGCCGGGGAGCTGTTTTTT.

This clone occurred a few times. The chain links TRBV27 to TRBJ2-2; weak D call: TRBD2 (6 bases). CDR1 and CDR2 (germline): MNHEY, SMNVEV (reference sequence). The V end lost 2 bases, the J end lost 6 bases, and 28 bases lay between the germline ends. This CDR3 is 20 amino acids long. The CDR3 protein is CASSLRGGEWDFPRSGELFF. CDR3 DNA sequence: TGTGCCAGCAGTTTACGGGGCGGAGAGTGGGACTTTCCGAGGTCCGGGGAGCTGTTTTTT.